A single T cell receptor (beta chain) is shown here with its context. Its antigen is unknown. An end of the junction differs from the germline gene, which may be a read error. This entry is derived from a study of shared clonotypes between healthy human individuals. Germline CDR1 and CDR2: SGHNT and YYREEE (reference sequence). The CDR3 length is 13 residues. Study conclusions and caveats: It was only blood that was sampled, and tissue repertoires likely differ. Larger estimated richness was generally seen in naive subsets than in memory subsets.

DNA at about 210 ng, 25,000 to 35,000 T cell genomes, went into sorted-subset replicate PCRs. Clones were read by immunoSEQ multiplex PCR, and TCRdb kept only the in-frame ones, dropping some. Among about 1 million clones listed, around 78% were seen once. This receptor was obtained from a man aged 18 to 30 in good health. Some clones in this sample may be carry-over from other donors' samples. Sequencing was done on a sample of memory CD4+ T cells from PBMCs. Described subset: CD45RA-negative fraction. V gene TRBV5-4 combines with J gene TRBJ1-2; 8 bases fit TRBD1. CDR3 loop: CASSQDPNRGYTF. CDR3 nucleotides: TGCGCCAGCAGCCAAGATCCGAACAGGGGGTACACCTTC.